This TCR beta chain stems from a study of control samples from healthy donors and cancer patients. The protocol was immunoSEQ multiplex PCR, while the TCRdb copy is restricted to in-frame clones and leaves out a portion. The data contain 15,000 to 20,000 clones, 85% to 90% of them singletons. The CDR3 totals 18 residues. V shed 1 base and J 6 bases; nucleotides not matched to a gene: 11. CDR1 SGHVS and CDR2 FQNEAQ come from the germline V gene. Sequencing input: PBMCs. The chain uses TRBV7-8 and TRBJ2-1; 11 nucleotides line up with TRBD2. The receptor comes from a man in his fifties or sixties with head and neck cancer. The CDR3 sequence: CASSLERVGLAAVNEQFF. Here the CDR3 DNA reads TGTGCCAGCAGCTTAGAGAGGGTGGGACTAGCGGCGGTCAATGAGCAGTTCTTC.